One T cell receptor beta chain is described in this entry. The CDR3 covers 16 residues. The germline V gene has CDR1 KGHSH and CDR2 LQKENI. The V and J ends lost 6 bases and 2 bases respectively, with 17 bases between them. This sample is part of a study of T cells after yellow fever vaccination. TCRdb re-analysed the 5' RACE reads in MiXCR, keeping a single row per CDR3 protein. The sample lists 250,000 to 350,000 distinct CDR3 sequences, around 10% occurring once. This material consisted of CD4+ T cells sorted from PBMCs, taken 5 days after the yellow fever booster vaccination. The receptor's source is a man aged 18 to 30 who received the YFV17D yellow fever vaccine. This chain joins TRBV18 and TRBJ1-3; D remains ambiguous. The CDR3 bases are TGTGCCAGCTCGATCTCAACGGGGTTTACTGGAAACACCATATATTTT. It yields the protein CASSISTGFTGNTIYF.